This TCR beta chain emerged from a study of T cell responses to AZD1222 COVID-19 vaccine. General study findings and limits: In the spike-specific TCR repertoire, nearly half reportedly target unmutated variant regions.

Clones were read by immunoSEQ multiplex PCR, and TCRdb kept only the in-frame ones, dropping some. The table has 95,000 to 150,000 clones, roughly 86% seen once; the top ten hold about 10%. This CDR3 comprises 16 residues. The V gene's germline CDR1 is KGHDR and CDR2 SFDVKD. The ends lost 0 bases at V and 3 bases at J; junction bases unmatched: 4. Note on this clone: Its target is not known.

V usage is TRBV24-1 and J usage is TRBJ2-7, with TRBD2 matching over 10 bases. This TCR was sampled from an adult in good health. The sequences come from peripheral blood, collected on day 0 of AZD1222 vaccination. The CDR3 loop is CATSDLVAGGLYEQYF. The CDR3 bases are TGTGCCACCAGTGATTTGGTAGCGGGAGGCCTCTACGAGCAGTACTTC.